This T cell receptor beta chain was identified in a study of blood T cell dynamics during melanoma immunotherapy. Study-wide background: Metastatic melanoma patients received first-line pembrolizumab or nivolumab plus ipilimumab.

Clones were read by immunoSEQ multiplex PCR, and TCRdb kept only the in-frame ones, dropping some. The sample carries over 10,000 clones, around 90% recorded once. As for time point: pre-treatment baseline. Samples come from before therapy and from week 3 after the first blockade cycle. With 1 base removed from V and 8 bases from J, the gap between germline ends came to 17 bases. The CDR3 has 15 residues. Germline-derived CDR1 and CDR2 are MNHNY and SVGAGI (reference sequence). This chain joins TRBV6-6 and TRBJ1-2; D is possibly TRBD1 (6 bases). The sequenced sample was effector memory CD8+ T cells from blood, obtained from a patient treated with checkpoint blockade. The sequence derives from a human donor with melanoma. CDR3 residues: CASSYYRVGDQGYTF. The CDR3 bases are TGTGCCAGCAGTTACTACAGGGTTGGGGATCAAGGCTACACCTTC.